This TCR beta chain was documented in a study of a mutant IDH1 vaccine in newly diagnosed glioma. Background on the study: Commencement of vaccination occurred 4-6 weeks following radiotherapy alone, or concurrently with temozolomide cycles.

A note on this clone: Its antigen is unidentified.

Clones were read by immunoSEQ multiplex PCR, and TCRdb kept only the in-frame ones, dropping some. The sample consists of tens of thousands of clones, less than 90% of them appearing once. The CDR3 has 13 residues. Germline loops: CDR1 MRHNA, CDR2 SNTAGT. Trimming removed 4 bases from V and 3 bases from J, with 9 bases in between. Time point indicated: week 23, last vaccination. Topical imiquimod accompanied each vaccine dose, which consisted of 300 ug of mutant IDH1 20-mer peptide. The rearrangement uses TRBV6-4 and TRBJ2-5; D is ambiguous. The TCR was taken from a woman between 18 and 30 years old with glioma. Sequenced here: PBMCs, sampled from a glioma patient whose treatment included an IDH1 peptide vaccine. The CDR3, as DNA: TGTGCCAGCAGTGCGGGTCCGGAAGAGACCCAGTACTTC. Its protein product is CASSAGPEETQYF.